This TCR beta chain is from a study of early T cells in non-severe SARS-CoV-2 infection. TCRdb re-analysed the 5' RACE reads in MiXCR, keeping a single row per CDR3 protein. The profile shows 25,000 to 35,000 distinct CDR3 sequences, around 5.2% of them singletons. The V end was cut by 1 base, the J end by 5 bases, with 15 bases between. Looked up from germline, CDR1 is MGHRA and CDR2 is YSYEKL. The CDR3 consists of 16 residues. What was sequenced was whole blood. This receptor was taken from an adult who was a healthcare worker with PCR-confirmed SARS-CoV-2 infection or an uninfected control (not recorded which). The V gene is TRBV4-1, the J gene TRBJ1-5; TRBD1 is a possible D gene (6 bases). CDR3 bases: TGCGCCAGCAGCCAAGGTCGGGCTGAGGGGGATCAGCCCCAGCATTTT. This gives the protein CASSQGRAEGDQPQHF.